This is a list of T cell receptor beta chains from one sample in a study of shared clonotypes between healthy human individuals. Sequenced by immunoSEQ multiplex PCR; TCRdb stores in-frame clones only, minus some. The data show hundreds of thousands of clones, roughly 70% seen once. Source material: memory CD4+ T cells sorted from blood. The receptors here all came from a man aged 25 to 40 in good health. CDR3s include the opening cysteine and the closing phenylalanine or tryptophan. The D gene is left open where the match is weak. Clone size appears in some rows only: once, few, many, or a class for an expanded clone.

abundance	v_gene	len	d_gene	j_gene	CDR3nt	CDR3aa
-	TRBV27	11	-	TRBJ2-5	TGTGCCAGCAGTTTCTTAGAGACCCAGTACTTC	CASSFLETQYF
-	TRBV2	10	-	TRBJ2-7	TGTGCCAGCAGTACCTACGAGCAGTACTTC	CASSTYEQYF
-	TRBV6-5	15	TRBD2	TRBJ2-1	TGTGCCAGCAGTCCTTTGGCGGGAGATGGCAATGAGCAGTTCTTC	CASSPLAGDGNEQFF
-	TRBV29-1	13	TRBD1	TRBJ2-5	TGCAGCGTTCGGGACAGGGACCAAGAGACCCAGTACTTC	CSVRDRDQETQYF
once	TRBV28	13	-	TRBJ2-7	TGTGCCAGCAGTCCCACAGGGCGGTACGAGCAGTACTTC	CASSPTGRYEQYF
-	TRBV4-3	14	-	TRBJ1-3	TGCGCCAGCAGCCAATCAGGGTCTGGAAACACCATATATTTT	CASSQSGSGNTIYF
-	TRBV28	15	-	TRBJ1-4	TGTGCCAGCAGTCCTACCGGGACCCCGAATGAAAAACTGTTTTTT	CASSPTGTPNEKLFF
-	TRBV27	14	-	TRBJ1-5	TGTGCCAGCAGGGGGACATCCTTGTCCCAGCCCCAGCATTTT	CASRGTSLSQPQHF
few	TRBV5-1	13	-	TRBJ2-7	TGCGCCAGCAGCTTGGGCACGGGCTACGAGCAGTACTTC	CASSLGTGYEQYF
-	TRBV6-5	13	-	TRBJ1-2	TGTGCCAGCAGTTACCCCGGGGGCCATGGCTACACCTTC	CASSYPGGHGYTF
-	TRBV11-3	12	-	TRBJ2-2	TGTGCCAGCAGCACGTATACCGGGGAGCTGTTTTTT	CASSTYTGELFF
-	TRBV25-1	13	-	TRBJ1-2	TGTGCCAGCAGGGGCACCAAACATAATGGCTACACCTTC	CASRGTKHNGYTF
few	TRBV4-3	14	-	TRBJ2-7	TGCGCCAGCAGCCGAGAAAGGGACCGCTACGAGCAGTACTTC	CASSRERDRYEQYF
-	TRBV25-1	13	TRBD2	TRBJ2-3	TGTGCCAGCAGTGCCCCAGGACTAGATCGACAGTATTTT	CASSAPGLDRQYF
-	TRBV28	16	-	TRBJ2-1	TGTGCCAGCAGTCCCCCAGGGGAGCGGGGTTACAATGAGCAGTTCTTC	CASSPPGERGYNEQFF
-	TRBV27	14	TRBD1	TRBJ2-7	TGTGCCAGCAGCCCCGGGACAGGGGGCAACGAGCAGTACTTC	CASSPGTGGNEQYF
-	TRBV10-3	15	-	TRBJ2-7	TGTGCCATCAGTGAGAGTGGGGTCAGGGGCGACGAGCAGTACTTC	CAISESGVRGDEQYF
few	TRBV15	12	-	TRBJ1-3	TGTGCCACCAGCAGTGAGGGAAACACCATATATTTT	CATSSEGNTIYF
-	TRBV7-9	18	TRBD2	TRBJ2-4	TGTGCCAGCAGCTTAGGCGGGAGAGACAGCTTAGCCAAAAACATTCAGTACTTC	CASSLGGRDSLAKNIQYF
few	TRBV28	17	TRBD1	TRBJ2-7	TGTGCCAGCAGTGTTCCACCGTTGATAGGGGGCTCGTACGAGCAGTACTTC	CASSVPPLIGGSYEQYF
-	TRBV6-1	16	-	TRBJ2-5	TGTGCCAGCAGTGGGGGGCGCCTTCAAAGACGGGAGACCCAGTACTTC	CASSGGRLQRRETQYF
few	TRBV27	13	-	TRBJ2-2	TGTGCCAGCAAGGGGAATGCCGCCGGGGAGCTGTTTTTT	CASKGNAAGELFF
few	TRBV28	15	-	TRBJ2-1	TGTGCCAGCAGTCCTCCGGGGCCCCGGGGCAATGAGCAGTTCTTC	CASSPPGPRGNEQFF
-	TRBV5-4	16	-	TRBJ2-3	TGTGCCAGCAGCGCCCGGTCCCGGGACAGCACAGATACGCAGTATTTT	CASSARSRDSTDTQYF
-	TRBV18	16	-	TRBJ2-4	TGTGCCAGCTCACCAAATCCAGGGGTCGGTGGAAACATTCAGTACTTC	CASSPNPGVGGNIQYF
-	TRBV27	15	-	TRBJ2-3	TGTGCCAGCAGTTTAGGAGGGACCCGCACAGATACGCAGTATTTT	CASSLGGTRTDTQYF
once	TRBV5-1	16	TRBD1	TRBJ1-4	TGCGCCAGCAGCCTGGACAGGGTGGGTTTTGGAGAAAAACTGTTTTTT	CASSLDRVGFGEKLFF
-	TRBV11-2	14	TRBD1	TRBJ2-7	TGTGCCAGCAGCTGGGGACAGACGAACTACGAGCAGTACTTC	CASSWGQTNYEQYF
-	TRBV18	16	TRBD2	TRBJ2-3	TGTGCCAGCTCACCAGGGCGGGAGAGGGGCACAGATACGCAGTATTTT	CASSPGRERGTDTQYF
once	TRBV29-1	13	TRBD1	TRBJ1-1	TGCAGTGTTGTTAACAGGGGGGTCACTGAAGCTTTCTTT	CSVVNRGVTEAFF
once	TRBV27	16	TRBD2	TRBJ2-1	TGTGCCAGCAGTTCGTTAGCGGGAGGCCCCCTCAATGAGCAGTTCTTC	CASSSLAGGPLNEQFF
-	TRBV11-2	13	-	TRBJ2-5	TGTGCCAGCAGCCCGTCCGGTCAAGAGACCCAGTACTTC	CASSPSGQETQYF
-	TRBV11-2	15	-	TRBJ2-5	TGTGCCAGCAGCTTAGGGCCGGGGCCGAAAGAGACCCAGTACTTC	CASSLGPGPKETQYF
few	TRBV5-1	14	-	TRBJ2-1	TGCGCCAGCAGCCCGGGCGACCAATACAATGAGCAGTTCTTC	CASSPGDQYNEQFF
-	TRBV4-1	14	-	TRBJ1-4	TGCGCCAGCAGCCCACCGGGACGGGTAGAAAAACTGTTTTTT	CASSPPGRVEKLFF
-	TRBV7-7	13	-	TRBJ2-5	TGTGCCAGCAGCTTAGGAGGGGAAGAGACCCAGTACTTC	CASSLGGEETQYF
-	TRBV6-5	15	-	TRBJ2-2	TGTGCCAGCAGTTATGGCCAGGGGTACACCGGGGAGCTGTTTTTT	CASSYGQGYTGELFF
-	TRBV7-9	16	-	TRBJ2-6	TGTGCCAGCAGCCTACTAACAGGGTCTGGGGCCAACGTCCTGACTTTC	CASSLLTGSGANVLTF
-	TRBV6-5	16	TRBD1	TRBJ1-3	TGTGCCAGCAGTTACTTACAGGGGTCTGGTGGAAACACCATATATTTT	CASSYLQGSGGNTIYF
-	TRBV6-5	16	TRBD2	TRBJ2-4	TGTGCCAGCAGTTACGGGGCGGGAGGGCCGCGAAACATTCAGTACTTC	CASSYGAGGPRNIQYF
-	TRBV15	14	-	TRBJ1-5	TGTGCCACCAGCAGGGGCGGACAGAATCAGCCCCAGCATTTT	CATSRGGQNQPQHF
-	TRBV5-1	19	TRBD1	TRBJ2-6	TGCGCCAGCAGCTTGTCCAGGACAGGGTCGTCGACTGGGGCCAACGTCCTGACTTTC	CASSLSRTGSSTGANVLTF
-	TRBV28	12	-	TRBJ2-7	TGTGCCAGCAGAGCCGGGGTGTACGAGCAGTACTTC	CASRAGVYEQYF
-	TRBV7-2	15	TRBD1	TRBJ1-2	TGTGCCAGCAGCCCACGGACAGGCTCCTCCTATGGCTACACCTTC	CASSPRTGSSYGYTF
-	TRBV28	16	TRBD1	TRBJ1-5	TGTGCCAGCAAGTTAGGACCAGGACAGGGAGGTCAGCCCCAGCATTTT	CASKLGPGQGGQPQHF
-	TRBV2	13	-	TRBJ2-2	TGTGCCAGCAGCACCGGCCCCCTTGGGGAGCTGTTTTTT	CASSTGPLGELFF